The 4 T cell receptor beta chains below all came from one sample that was sequenced in a study of PD-1 blockade in classical Hodgkin lymphoma (TCRdb year 2020). Per the publication, the time point label means: cycle 2 day 1 (C2D1) of nivolumab. Every trial patient had relapsed after autologous stem cell transplantation, and cohorts A, B and C differed in prior brentuximab vedotin exposure. Library preparation was by the immunoSEQ multiplex PCR assay. TCRdb re-hosts the immuneACCESS table, in-frame sequences only. Its copies lack some clones; in the studies checked, an unresolved V gene accounts for under half of them, and the cause for the rest is not known. For this sample there are 90,000 to 130,000 clones; 80% to 90% appear just once. About 20% of the sample is held by the ten biggest clonotypes. Sequenced material: peripheral blood mononuclear cells (PBMCs), taken before the second cycle of nivolumab. The receptors were gathered from a human donor with classical Hodgkin lymphoma.

V is TRBV28 and J is TRBJ2-2, with D hard to call. The CDR3 runs to 12 residues. Germline V gene data show CDR1 as MDHEN and CDR2 as SYDVKM. V was pared by 3 bases and J by 4 bases, with 3 bases between. CDR3 nucleotides: TGTGCCAGCAGTTTTATCACCGGGGAGCTGTTTTTT. Translation: CASSFITGELFF.

This rearrangement joins TRBV2 to TRBJ2-1; 10 bases fit TRBD2. J was trimmed by 10 bases and V by 8 bases; bases with no gene match: 11. CDR3 length: 14 residues. Germline lookup yields CDR1 SNHLY and CDR2 FYNNEI. The CDR3 is CASSRSGRAGEQFF. The CDR3 DNA reads TGTGCCAGCTCCCGAAGCGGGAGGGCCGGGGAGCAGTTCTTC.

The V call is TRBV6-6, the J call TRBJ1-1; D call uncertain. Germline V gives CDR1 MNHNY, CDR2 SVGAGI (reference sequence). Trimming cost V 6 bases and J 6 bases, with 14 bases left between them. The CDR3 contains 13 residues. The CDR3 nucleotides read TGTGCCAGCAGCAATCCCTATAGCGCTGAAGCTTTCTTT. Its protein product is CASSNPYSAEAFF.

This chain joins TRBV10-3 and TRBJ1-1, with no clear D. The length of the CDR3 is 14 residues. Germline values: CDR1 ENHRY, CDR2 SYGVKD. The ends were cut back, 8 bases at V and 1 base at J, with 14 bases in the middle. As DNA, the CDR3 is TGTGCCATCCGAAAGGCGGGAGGGAACACTGAAGCTTTCTTT. Translating it yields CAIRKAGGNTEAFF.